This T cell receptor beta chain was identified in a study of HIV-infected patients and healthy controls. In germline, CDR1 is ENHRY, CDR2 SYGVKD. The V end lost 3 bases, the J end lost 1 base, and 9 bases lay between the germline ends. There are 14 residues in the CDR3. TCRdb called the 5' RACE reads again in MiXCR, with one record for every CDR3 protein. The sample contains about 67,000 distinct CDR3 sequences, around 16% of which appear only once. Source material: CD4+ T cells from blood. The sequence came from a human donor in good health. The rearrangement joins TRBV10-3 to TRBJ1-1, with a weak D call TRBD1 (5 bases). CDR3 amino acids: CAISERGANTEAFF. The CDR3 DNA reads as TGTGCCATCAGTGAACGAGGGGCGAACACTGAAGCTTTCTTT.